This T cell receptor (beta chain) was recovered during a study of T cell changes during pregnancy in multiple sclerosis. Using immunoSEQ multiplex PCR, the repertoire was profiled, and TCRdb retains in-frame clones only, with some absent. The table has approximately 23,000 clones, under 95% seen once. This CDR3 is 13 amino acids long. Germline-derived CDR1 and CDR2 are SGHNT and YENEEA. Losses at the gene ends were 5 bases for V and 7 bases for J; bases not matched to a gene: 5. The receptor's source is a female donor in good health, enrolled as a control in a pregnancy study. The sequencing used CD4+ T cells from peripheral blood mononuclear cells, collected in the third trimester of pregnancy. The rearrangement links TRBV11-3 to TRBJ2-1, with 7 bases fitting TRBD1. The CDR3 nucleotides are TGTGCCAGCAGCCCCGGGACAGCGAATGAGCAGTTCTTC. Translating gives CASSPGTANEQFF. The full variable domain, with the rest looked up from reference TRBV11-3 and TRBJ2-1, is EAGVVQSPRYKIIEKKQPVAFWCNPISGHNTLYWYLQNLGQGPELLIRYENEEAVDDSQLPKDRFSAERLKGVDSTLKIQPAELGDSAVYLCASSPGTANEQFFGPGTRLTVL.